This T cell receptor beta chain stems from a study of beta chain features in type 1 diabetes. Broader study findings: Comparison showed that naive, central memory and Treg TCRB repertoires appeared more similar among patients than among healthy donors. Researchers cautioned that cDNA sequencing could over-represent cells with high TCR expression.

On this clone itself: Its antigen is undetermined.

Isolated RNA was reverse transcribed in full, so expressed TCRB transcripts were sequenced. The protocol was immunoSEQ multiplex PCR, while the TCRdb copy is restricted to in-frame clones and leaves out a portion. The repertoire consists of some 330,000 clones, with 11% occurring once and the leading ten covering about 0.015%. CDR3 size: 14 residues. Germline lookup yields CDR1 MDHEN and CDR2 SYDVKM. The J segment lost 9 bases and the V segment lost 7 bases, leaving 10 bases of the junction unmatched. The sequenced material came from naive CD4+ T cells from blood. This sequence was found in a woman aged 30 to 39 in good health. The chain couples TRBV28 to TRBJ2-1; 9 bases align to TRBD1. The CDR3 region has the DNA TGTGCCAGCACCGTGGGGACAGGGATTCCTGAGCAGTTCTTC. This sequence encodes CASTVGTGIPEQFF.